These 19 T cell receptor beta chains came from one sample sequenced in a study of blood T cell repertoires in COVID-19. Assay used: immunoSEQ multiplex PCR; TCRdb lists only in-frame clones, some missing. The sample lists roughly 100,000 clones; 80% to 90% were seen once. The sequenced material came from peripheral blood. The receptors here all came from a man aged 40-55 years with active or convalescent COVID-19.

V usage is TRBV21-1 and J usage is TRBJ2-7; the table names TRBD1, a call not compared with the DNA. TRBV21-1 is a documented pseudogene. This CDR3 has 16 residues. In DNA form, the CDR3 reads TGTGCCAGCAGCAGGGCCTCGGGACAGTCGACCTACGAGCAGTACTTC. Residues: CASSRASGQSTYEQYF.

This rearrangement joins TRBV3-1 (or the pseudogene TRBV3-2) to TRBJ2-1; 10 positions match TRBD2. Per germline, CDR1 LGHDT and CDR2 YNNKEL (reference sequence). The length of the CDR3 is 15 residues. V lost 4 bases and J lost 7; bases outside the gene matches: 7. CDR3 bases: TGTGCCAGCAGCCCTAGGAGAGCGGGGGGGAATGAGCAGTTCTTC. Protein product: CASSPRRAGGNEQFF.

This chain links TRBV25-1 with TRBJ2-2; a weak D match, TRBD1 (6 bases). This CDR3 comprises 15 residues. Germline assignment: CDR1 MGHDK and CDR2 SYGVNS. Trimming stripped 7 bases from V and 4 bases from J, with 16 bases between. The CDR3: CASTPPAGATGELFF. The CDR3, as DNA: TGTGCCAGCACCCCCCCGGCAGGGGCCACCGGGGAGCTGTTTTTT.

V and J are TRBV2 and TRBJ2-3, with TRBD2 identical over 8 bases. V trimming: 7 bases; J trimming: 4 bases; junction bases outside the gene matches: 7. Germline lookup yields CDR1 SNHLY and CDR2 FYNNEI. The CDR3 sequence is 14 residues long. The CDR3 DNA sequence: TGTGCCAGCAATGCGGGACTAGGCGCAGATACGCAGTATTTT. It specifies CASNAGLGADTQYF.

J is TRBJ1-2 and V is TRBV10-3; D not certain. Deletions cut 3 bases from V and 4 bases from J, with 15 bases between. This CDR3 spans 15 amino acids. Germline CDR1 is ENHRY and CDR2 is SYGVKD. CDR3 bases: TGTGCCATCAGTGATGGAAAGCGACTTCTCTATGGCTACACCTTC. Its translation is CAISDGKRLLYGYTF.

The chain uses TRBV3-1 (or the pseudogene TRBV3-2) and TRBJ1-2, with 7 nucleotides matching TRBD1. The CDR3 extends over 14 amino acids. J lost 7 bases, V lost 2 bases, and 7 bases had no gene match. Germline V gene data show CDR1 as LGHDT and CDR2 as YNNKEL (reference sequence). CDR3 coding DNA: TGTGCCAGCAGCCAAAATCGACAGGGTGGTGGCTACACCTTC. This gives the protein CASSQNRQGGGYTF.

The chain recombines TRBV14 with TRBJ1-6; D is uncertain. Germline CDR1 is SGHDN and CDR2 is FVKESK. This CDR3 is 15 amino acids long. Trimming stripped 2 bases from V and 9 bases from J, with 14 bases between. CDR3 coding DNA: TGTGCCAGCAGCCAAACGGGGAACTCTGGTTCACCCCTCCACTTT. This sequence encodes CASSQTGNSGSPLHF.

The V call is TRBV5-1, the J call TRBJ2-7, with 12 bases identical to TRBD1. Germline V gene sequence: CDR1 SGHRS, CDR2 YFSETQ. The V gene end was trimmed by 7 bases and the J gene end by 3 bases; junction bases not matched to a gene: 8. The CDR3 runs 15 residues. The CDR3, as DNA: TGCGCCAGCTATCCCGGGACAGGGGGCATCTACGAGCAGTACTTC. It specifies CASYPGTGGIYEQYF. Full variable domain (missing parts from reference TRBV5-1 and TRBJ2-7): KAGVTQTPRYLIKTRGQQVTLSCSPISGHRSVSWYQQTPGQGLQFLFEYFSETQRNKGNFPGRFSGRQFSNSRSEMNVSTLELGDSALYLCASYPGTGGIYEQYFGPGTRLTVT.

V usage is TRBV27 and J usage is TRBJ2-7; 8 bases fit TRBD1. This CDR3 has 13 amino acids. The ends lost 4 bases at V and 3 bases at J; junction bases unmatched: 2. Germline CDR1 is MNHEY and CDR2 is SMNVEV (reference sequence). CDR3 protein: CASSSGTGYEQYF. CDR3 bases: TGTGCCAGCAGTTCCGGGACAGGCTACGAGCAGTACTTC.

The V and J genes are TRBV15 and TRBJ2-6, with 14 positions matching TRBD2. Germline-derived CDR1 and CDR2 are LNHNV and YYDKDF (reference sequence). CDR3 length equals 22 residues. The V and J ends lost 0 bases and 0 bases, in that order; junction bases with no gene match: 10. CDR3 amino acids: CATSRDQGLAGGPYSGANVLTF. The CDR3 DNA follows: TGTGCCACCAGCAGAGATCAAGGACTAGCGGGGGGACCCTACTCTGGGGCCAACGTCCTGACTTTC.

This chain joins TRBV30 and TRBJ1-1; a possible D gene is TRBD1 (5 bases). Between the trimmed V and J ends, which lost 1 base and 9 bases, there was a span of 12 bases. The CDR3 extends over 12 amino acids. In germline, CDR1 is GTSNPN, CDR2 SVGIG (reference sequence). The CDR3 is CAWSEVPGKAFF. In nucleotides, the CDR3 is TGTGCCTGGAGTGAGGTCCCAGGGAAAGCTTTCTTT.

This clone was detected a few times. This chain connects TRBV12-5 to TRBJ1-4; D perhaps matches TRBD1 (5 bases). Germline CDR1 is LGHNT and CDR2 is FRNRAP. The CDR3 is 16 amino acids. Trimming pared 3 bases from V and 4 bases from J, leaving 15 bases between. The CDR3 sequence is CASGLGVMDINEKLFF. The CDR3 nucleotides are TGTGCTAGTGGTTTAGGTGTTATGGACATTAATGAAAAACTGTTTTTT.

CDR3: CASSSRTSGYNEQFF. DNA of the CDR3: TGTGCCAGCAGTTCGAGGACTAGCGGTTACAATGAGCAGTTCTTC. V and J are TRBV27 and TRBJ2-1; 10 nucleotides match TRBD2. V was pared by 4 bases and J by 4 bases, with 4 bases of the junction left unmatched. This CDR3 contains 15 residues. Looked up from germline, CDR1 is MNHEY and CDR2 is SMNVEV (reference sequence).

This chain uses TRBV7-6 with TRBJ2-7, with 8 bases fitting TRBD1. CDR1 is SGHVS and CDR2 is FNYEAQ in the germline V gene. With 10 bases clipped from V and 7 bases from J, the junction kept 6 bases outside the gene matches. The length of the CDR3 is 11 residues. The CDR3 is CATSDREEQYF. In DNA, the CDR3 is TGTGCCACCTCGGACAGGGAAGAGCAGTACTTC. Full variable domain (outside the CDR3, taken from reference TRBV7-6 and TRBJ2-7): GAGVSQSPRYKVTKRGQDVALRCDPISGHVSLYWYRQALGQGPEFLTYFNYEAQQDKSGLPNDRFSAERPEGSISTLTIQRTEQRDSAMYRCATSDREEQYFGPGTRLTVT.

The chain has TRBV11-3 and TRBJ2-1, with TRBD2 matching over 8 bases. Unmatched junction bases numbered 14, after V lost 9 bases and J lost 7 bases. Germline V lookup: CDR1 SGHNT, CDR2 YENEEA. The CDR3 consists of 15 residues. CDR3 amino acids: CARARCRGGENEQFF. The CDR3 DNA follows: TGTGCCAGAGCCCGGTGCCGGGGGGGCGAGAATGAGCAGTTCTTC.

This rearrangement joins TRBV5-6 to TRBJ1-3; no firm D call. The CDR3 sequence is 16 residues long. Trimming stripped 2 bases from V and 0 bases from J, with 12 bases between. Germline V CDR1 and CDR2: SGHDT, YYEEEE. Here the CDR3 reads CASSFFISGSGNTIYF. The CDR3 nucleotides are TGTGCCAGCAGCTTCTTCATTTCGGGCTCTGGAAACACCATATATTTT.

V gene TRBV20-1 combines with J gene TRBJ2-3; D is unclear. V was shortened by 4 bases and J by 6 bases, with 8 bases between the two germline ends. Germline assignment: CDR1 DFQATT and CDR2 SNEGSKA (reference sequence). This CDR3 contains 11 residues. This CDR3 is CSAINGDTQYF. The CDR3 nucleotides read TGCAGTGCTATAAACGGGGATACGCAGTATTTT.

The gene calls are TRBV5-1 and TRBJ2-1; D gene uncertain. Trimming shortened V by 4 bases and J by 1 base, and 12 bases separated the two germline ends. The CDR3 loop spans 15 amino acids. Germline V gene sequence: CDR1 SGHRS, CDR2 YFSETQ. In nucleotides, the CDR3 is TGCGCCAGCAGCCCCCTGGAGTTGTCCTACAATGAGCAGTTCTTC. Translating it yields CASSPLELSYNEQFF.

This clone came up once. V is TRBV6-5 and J is TRBJ2-1; 8 nucleotides align to TRBD1. This CDR3 has 15 amino acids. The junction had 3 bases not matched to a gene; V was cut back by 5 bases and J by 0 bases. CDR1 is MNHEY and CDR2 is SVGAGI in the germline V gene. The CDR3: CASSQGATSYNEQFF. In DNA form, the CDR3 reads TGTGCCAGCAGTCAGGGGGCGACCTCCTACAATGAGCAGTTCTTC.